What follows are 7 T cell receptor beta chains derived from one specimen sequenced in a study of T cells in Graves' hyperthyroidism and ophthalmopathy. From RNA transcripts, TCR beta CDR3 regions were amplified. The HTBI primer set drove a first-round RT-PCR of the TCR CDR3. TCRdb called the multiplex PCR reads again in MiXCR, with one record for every CDR3 protein. This sample has some 770,000 distinct CDR3 sequences, with 16% found just once. Input material: blood. The receptors originated from a man between 18 and 29 years old with Graves' hyperthyroidism.

This clonotype was seen at least ten times. V is TRBV28 and J is TRBJ2-7; D unresolved. Trimming shortened V by 7 bases and J by 3 bases, and 10 bases separated the two germline ends. This CDR3 has 12 amino acids. CDR1 and CDR2 from the germline V gene are MDHEN and SYDVKM. CDR3: CASISGNYEQYF. The CDR3 region has the DNA TGTGCCAGCATCTCCGGCAACTACGAGCAGTACTTC.

This clonotype was counted between two and nine times. This chain joins TRBV20-1 and TRBJ2-7; TRBD2 agrees at 11 bases. The last part of the DNA fits TRBJ2-1 better; the J call may be wrong. Per the germline V gene, CDR1 is DFQATT and CDR2 is SNEGSKA (reference sequence). The CDR3 runs 15 residues. The CDR3 DNA follows: TGCAGTGCTAGAAAACTAGCGGGAGACTACTACGAGCAGTTCTTC. This gives the protein CSARKLAGDYYEQFF.

This clonotype has a handful of counts. The CDR3 nucleotides are TGCAGTGCTGCGTTGGCGGCCCACACAGATACGCAGTATTTT. Protein sequence: CSAALAAHTDTQYF. The rearrangement uses TRBV20-1 and TRBJ2-3, with D hard to call. Germline V gene lookup returns CDR1 DFQATT and CDR2 SNEGSKA (reference sequence). Trimming cost V 5 bases and J 2 bases, with 14 bases left between them. This CDR3 contains 14 residues.

There are many counts of this clonotype. The rearrangement joins TRBV30 to TRBJ1-2, with D possibly TRBD1 on 6 matching bases. The germline V gene has CDR1 GTSNPN and CDR2 SVGIG (reference sequence). V dropped 0 bases and J dropped 5 bases, with 13 bases sitting between them. The CDR3 length is 14 residues. The CDR3 is CAWSVPRGPYGYTF. The CDR3 DNA reads as TGTGCCTGGAGTGTACCCCGGGGGCCTTATGGCTACACCTTC.

Many counts were recorded for this clonotype. This rearrangement joins TRBV2 to TRBJ1-3; tentatively, D is TRBD1 (5 bases). The CDR3 runs 16 residues. In germline, CDR1 is SNHLY, CDR2 FYNNEI. With 0 bases removed from V and 2 bases from J, the gap between germline ends came to 11 bases. The CDR3: CASSEAGPGTGNTIYF. Written as DNA, the CDR3 is TGTGCCAGCAGTGAAGCGGGGCCAGGTACTGGAAACACCATATATTTT.

The chain recombines TRBV5-1 with TRBJ1-1; a weak D match, TRBD1 (5 bases). Germline values: CDR1 SGHRS, CDR2 YFSETQ. Trimming pared 4 bases from V and 1 base from J, leaving 11 bases between. CDR3 length: 14 residues. The CDR3 region is CASSPWDGNTEAFF. In DNA, the CDR3 is TGCGCCAGCAGCCCGTGGGACGGGAACACTGAAGCTTTCTTT.

The table lists this clonotype with many counts. The rearrangement joins TRBV20-1 to TRBJ1-1, with D unresolved. The V and J ends lost 6 bases and 1 base respectively, with 6 bases between them. CDR1 and CDR2 (germline): DFQATT, SNEGSKA (reference sequence). This CDR3 is built from 11 residues. In DNA, the CDR3 is TGCAGTGCCAGAAAGAACACTGAAGCTTTCTTT. This encodes CSARKNTEAFF.